The 23 T cell receptor beta chains presented below share a single source sample, sequenced in a study of T cell responses to AZD1222 COVID-19 vaccine. Here immunoSEQ multiplex PCR was the method, and the copy in TCRdb shows in-frame clones only, minus some. The repertoire holds roughly 140,000 clones, with around 87% as singletons. This specimen was peripheral blood, taken 28 days after the second AZD1222 dose. These receptors were collected from an adult who received the AZD1222 COVID-19 vaccine.

The chain employs TRBV7-9 and TRBJ2-2; 10 bases are a match to TRBD1. V was clipped by 2 bases and J by 4 bases; unmatched bases: 4. Germline CDR1 reads SEHNR; CDR2 reads FQNEAQ (reference sequence). The CDR3 spans 16 residues. The CDR3 sequence is CASSLLRTGGTGELFF. In DNA form, the CDR3 reads TGTGCCAGCAGCTTATTGAGGACAGGGGGCACCGGGGAGCTGTTTTTT.

CDR3 sequence: CASSPKVGRDTEAFF. The CDR3 DNA sequence: TGTGCCAGCTCACCTAAGGTGGGGCGGGACACTGAAGCTTTCTTT. This chain links TRBV18 with TRBJ1-1, with a tentative D call TRBD1 (5 bases). The CDR3 covers 15 residues. Trimming stripped 3 bases from V and 3 bases from J, with 14 bases between. The V gene's germline CDR1 is KGHSH and CDR2 LQKENI. The full variable domain, rest sourced from reference TRBV18 and TRBJ1-1, is NAGVMQNPRHLVRRRGQEARLRCSPMKGHSHVYWYRQLPEEGLKFMVYLQKENIIDESGMPKERFSAEFPKEGPSILRIQQVVRGDSAAYFCASSPKVGRDTEAFFGQGTRLTVV.

The chain employs TRBV15 and TRBJ2-1, with D possibly being TRBD1 (6 bases). The V gene's germline CDR1 is LNHNV and CDR2 YYDKDF (reference sequence). There are 18 residues in the CDR3. V gave up 0 bases and J gave up 4 bases, with 19 bases separating them. The CDR3 protein is CATSRDNRGGHRYNEQFF. CDR3 coding DNA: TGTGCCACCAGCAGAGATAATCGAGGGGGACACAGATACAATGAGCAGTTCTTC.

The chain combines TRBV19 with TRBJ1-3; no firm D call. This CDR3 contains 15 residues. Germline CDR1 and CDR2: LNHDA and SQIVND (reference sequence). V lost 7 bases to trimming and J lost 0 bases, with 13 bases between them. As DNA, the CDR3 is TGTGCCAGTACTTACGGGAGGCTCTCTGGAAACACCATATATTTT. This encodes CASTYGRLSGNTIYF.

This chain connects TRBV11-3 to TRBJ2-2; no clear D gene. The CDR3 sequence is 13 residues long. The V end was cut by 3 bases, the J end by 6 bases, with 8 bases between. Germline values: CDR1 SGHNT, CDR2 YENEEA. As DNA, the CDR3 is TGTGCCAGCAGCTTGGGCGAGGCCGGGGAGCTGTTTTTT. Protein product: CASSLGEAGELFF. The variable domain in full, completed from reference TRBV11-3 and TRBJ2-2, reads EAGVVQSPRYKIIEKKQPVAFWCNPISGHNTLYWYLQNLGQGPELLIRYENEEAVDDSQLPKDRFSAERLKGVDSTLKIQPAELGDSAVYLCASSLGEAGELFFGEGSRLTVL.

This clone was counted once. This chain uses TRBV15 with TRBJ2-3, with D possibly TRBD2 on 5 matching bases. The germline V gene encodes CDR1 LNHNV and CDR2 YYDKDF (reference sequence). The V end lost 1 base, the J end lost 5 bases, and 7 bases lay between the germline ends. The CDR3 has 13 residues. CDR3 nucleotide sequence: TGTGCCACCAGCAGAGGGACTGTAGATACGCAGTATTTT. Its protein product is CATSRGTVDTQYF.

This clone was seen more than once but under ten times. The CDR3 nucleotides are TGTGCCAGCAGCCAGGGGACAGTCAGAGGGCAGTACTTC. Protein sequence: CASSQGTVRGQYF. This chain uses TRBV14 with TRBJ2-7; 7 nucleotides align to TRBD1. V lost 3 bases and J lost 9; bases outside the gene matches: 8. The CDR3 has 13 residues. Germline V lookup: CDR1 SGHDN, CDR2 FVKESK.

This clone came up once. The chain couples TRBV27 to TRBJ1-1, with TRBD1 identical over 7 bases. From germline, CDR1 is MNHEY and CDR2 SMNVEV (reference sequence). The CDR3 contains 12 residues. V trimming: 6 bases; J trimming: 7 bases; junction bases outside the gene matches: 5. Written as DNA, the CDR3 is TGTGCCAGCAGATATCGGGACAGTGAAGCTTTCTTT. It translates to CASRYRDSEAFF.

The V gene is TRBV28, the J gene TRBJ1-2, with TRBD1 matching 7 bases. Germline CDR1 MDHEN, CDR2 SYDVKM. After removal of 5 bases from V and 7 bases from J, the junction contained 13 bases not matched to a gene. There are 15 residues in the CDR3. CDR3 DNA: TGTGCCAGCAGTACCCCGGACAGGTCTTTAGCTGGCTACACCTTC. Protein: CASSTPDRSLAGYTF.

J is TRBJ2-7 and V is TRBV4-3; D remains ambiguous. Germline V gene data show CDR1 as LGHNA and CDR2 as YSLEER. The CDR3 covers 14 residues. With 0 bases removed from V and 5 bases from J, the gap between germline ends came to 11 bases. The CDR3 here is CASSQDPRTDEQYF. The CDR3 DNA reads as TGCGCCAGCAGCCAAGATCCCCGGACCGACGAGCAGTACTTC.

The genes are TRBV7-8 and TRBJ1-3, with TRBD1 matching over 7 bases. The CDR3 is 13 residues long. Germline-derived CDR1 and CDR2 are SGHVS and FQNEAQ. With 3 bases clipped from V and 10 bases from J, the junction kept 6 bases outside the gene matches. DNA for the CDR3: TGTGCCAGCAGCTTCGGAGGGACAGCTACCATATATTTT. It yields the protein CASSFGGTATIYF.

In this sample, this clone turned up a few times. Other DNA variants within this sample encode the same CDR3. The chain employs TRBV12-3 or TRBV12-4 and TRBJ2-6; D not certain. Trimming pared 5 bases from V and 0 bases from J, leaving 2 bases between. The CDR3 totals 13 residues. DNA for the CDR3: TGTGCCAGCAGTCTCTCTGGGGCCAACGTCCTGACTTTC. Amino acid sequence: CASSLSGANVLTF.

This clone was counted a few times. The rearrangement links TRBV29-1 to TRBJ1-2, with a weak D call TRBD1 (5 bases). The V and J ends lost 4 bases and 8 bases respectively, with 20 bases between them. This CDR3 has 14 amino acids. The germline V gene has CDR1 SQVTM and CDR2 ANQGSEA. The CDR3 reads CSVVFSGVLGGYTF. CDR3 sequence (DNA): TGCAGCGTTGTATTTTCGGGGGTACTCGGCGGCTACACCTTC.

This clone was picked up one time. The gene calls are TRBV2 and TRBJ2-7, with 7 positions matching TRBD2. The CDR3 spans 16 residues. Trimming took 4 bases from V and 7 from J; bases not matched to a gene: 16. CDR1 and CDR2 from the germline V gene are SNHLY and FYNNEI. CDR3 amino acids: CASSVPSSGITSEQYF. DNA for the CDR3: TGTGCCAGCAGTGTTCCCTCCAGCGGGATTACCTCGGAGCAGTACTTC.

J is TRBJ2-7 and V is TRBV6-2 or TRBV6-3, with 8 bases aligning to TRBD2. This CDR3 region has 16 residues. In germline, CDR1 is MNHEY, CDR2 SVGEGT. J lost 2 bases, V lost 4 bases, and 10 bases had no gene match. DNA of the CDR3: TGTGCCAGCAGTTCGCGCCGACTAGCGAGTGCCTACGAGCAGTACTTC. Its translation: CASSSRRLASAYEQYF.

CDR3 DNA: TGCAGCGTTCGACAGGGCGGTAATGAAAAACTGTTTTTT. It codes for CSVRQGGNEKLFF. The chain combines TRBV29-1 with TRBJ1-4; 7 bases agree with TRBD1. Germline values: CDR1 SQVTM, CDR2 ANQGSEA. The CDR3 loop spans 13 amino acids. Trimming at V came to 5 bases and at J to 4 bases, leaving 4 bases not matched to a gene.

The rearrangement uses TRBV11-2 and TRBJ2-7, with D possibly called TRBD1 or TRBD2 (7 bases each). Germline CDR1 reads SGHAT; CDR2 reads FQNNGV. The CDR3 has 19 amino acids. V was trimmed by 5 bases and J by 4 bases, leaving 30 bases between them. CDR3 amino acids: CASSEPEGQSGLGGYEQYF. CDR3 DNA sequence: TGTGCCAGCAGCGAGCCCGAGGGACAGTCTGGTTTGGGGGGGTACGAGCAGTACTTC.

The rearrangement links TRBV28 to TRBJ1-2; TRBD1 is a possible D gene (5 bases). With 6 bases removed from V and 4 bases from J, the gap between germline ends came to 21 bases. Germline V gene lookup returns CDR1 MDHEN and CDR2 SYDVKM. This CDR3 has 16 amino acids. As DNA, the CDR3 is TGTGCCAGCAGCCGTATTGGGGGGGTTGAGGGCTATGGCTACACCTTC. This encodes CASSRIGGVEGYGYTF.

CDR3 sequence: CASKRTGGKVEQYF. For the CDR3, the DNA is TGTGCCAGCAAAAGGACAGGGGGAAAGGTCGAGCAGTACTTC. This chain links TRBV6-5 with TRBJ2-7, with 10 bases identical to TRBD1. Germline loops: CDR1 MNHEY, CDR2 SVGAGI. The CDR3 has 14 amino acids. Losses at the gene ends were 7 bases for V and 6 bases for J; bases not matched to a gene: 9.

This clone was observed once. The gene calls are TRBV28 and TRBJ1-1; 7 bases match TRBD1. Germline values: CDR1 MDHEN, CDR2 SYDVKM. This CDR3 contains 12 residues. The DNA for the CDR3 is TGTGTCATAAAAGTGTCGGACAGGAAAGCTTTCTTT. It yields the protein CVIKVSDRKAFF.

This rearrangement joins TRBV15 to TRBJ1-1, with a weak D call TRBD1 (5 bases). Germline V gene data show CDR1 as LNHNV and CDR2 as YYDKDF (reference sequence). The germline V and J ends were trimmed by 3 bases and 5 bases, with 16 bases remaining between them. The CDR3 is 15 amino acids. Here the CDR3 DNA reads TGTGCCACCAGCAGGCCCCGCGGGGGATGGACTGAAGCTTTCTTT. It is translated as CATSRPRGGWTEAFF.

This clone came up once. The chain couples TRBV29-1 to TRBJ2-3; D call uncertain. CDR1 SQVTM and CDR2 ANQGSEA come from the germline V gene. V was trimmed by 1 base and J by 2 bases, leaving 13 bases between them. CDR3 length equals 15 residues. The CDR3 nucleotides are TGCAGCGTTGAAGTCTCATCCAGTAACACAGATACGCAGTATTTT. Its translation is CSVEVSSSNTDTQYF.

Regarding this clone: One junction end does not reproduce the germline sequence, and a read error may be involved. The chain links TRBV12-3 or TRBV12-4 to TRBJ1-1; no clear D. This CDR3 has 11 amino acids. Here the CDR3 DNA reads TGTGCCAGCACCCGGAACCCTGAAGCTTTCTTT. This codes for CASTRNPEAFF.